This record looks at one TCR beta chain sequence and its context. In germline, CDR1 is LGHNA, CDR2 YNFKEQ. Trimming left V 3 bases short and J 0 bases short, with 13 bases between. The length of the CDR3 is 16 residues. One entry per CDR3 protein, called by TCRdb with MiXCR from the PCR reads. The table has more than 85,000 distinct CDR3 sequences, 45% to 50% seen once. This sample stems from a study of CDR3 diversity in severe acne. The source material was blood. This receptor was identified in a male donor with severe acne vulgaris. The J gene is TRBJ2-3, the V gene TRBV4-2; tentatively, D is TRBD2 (5 bases). For the CDR3, the DNA is TGTGCCAGCAGCCATCTCCCCCTAGCTAGCACAGATACGCAGTATTTT. Protein: CASSHLPLASTDTQYF.